This TCR beta chain appears in the sequencing data of a study of monozygotic twins with inflammatory bowel disease. A template switching step added UMIs, each with a 6-nucleotide sample barcode. TCRdb re-called the 5' RACE reads, yielding one record per CDR3 amino acid sequence without DNA. The sample shows fewer than 200,000 distinct CDR3 sequences, and roughly 2.3% sits with its ten largest clones. Germline CDR1 SGHRS, CDR2 YFSETQ. This CDR3 has 16 amino acids. The sequencing sample was made of blood. The receptor comes from a human donor with ulcerative colitis or Crohn's disease, or a healthy co-twin of an affected twin (not recorded which). The chain couples TRBV5-1 to TRBJ2-7; with no DNA, the TCRdb D assignment of TRBD1 cannot be verified. The CDR3: CASSGTLALSSYEQYF.